Below, one T cell receptor (beta chain) is given with its context. Its antigen is undetermined. TCRdb analysed the 5' RACE reads with MiXCR anew, one entry per CDR3 protein. The data hold fewer than 500,000 distinct CDR3 sequences, with roughly a quarter observed a single time. This specimen comes from a study of identical twins. The V and J ends lost 6 bases and 2 bases respectively, with 11 bases between them. This CDR3 comprises 12 residues. Germline V gene sequence: CDR1 DFQATT, CDR2 SNEGSKA (reference sequence). Study-level results: There was an excess of low generation probability in the out-of-frame alpha sequences that twins shared.

This same sample was also taken into another study, of T cells expressing NK-cell markers.

This chain uses TRBV20-1 with TRBJ2-7; D is perhaps TRBD1 (5 bases). The TCR sequence derives from a woman between 18 and 29 years old in good health. The sequenced sample was CD4+ T cells sorted from blood. CDR3 residues: CSASDTTYEQYF. CDR3 nucleotides: TGCAGTGCCTCGGACACCACCTACGAGCAGTACTTC.